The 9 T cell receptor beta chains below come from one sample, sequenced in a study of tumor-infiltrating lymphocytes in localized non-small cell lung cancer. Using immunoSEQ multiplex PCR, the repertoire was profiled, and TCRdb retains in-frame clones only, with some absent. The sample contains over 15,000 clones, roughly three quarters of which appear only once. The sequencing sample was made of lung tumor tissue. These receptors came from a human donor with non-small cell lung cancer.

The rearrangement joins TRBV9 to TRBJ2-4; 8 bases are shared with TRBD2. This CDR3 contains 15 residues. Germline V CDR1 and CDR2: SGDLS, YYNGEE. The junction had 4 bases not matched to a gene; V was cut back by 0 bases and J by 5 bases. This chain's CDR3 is CASSVEAGAENIQYF. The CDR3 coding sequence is TGTGCCAGCAGCGTAGAAGCGGGGGCTGAAAACATTCAGTACTTC.

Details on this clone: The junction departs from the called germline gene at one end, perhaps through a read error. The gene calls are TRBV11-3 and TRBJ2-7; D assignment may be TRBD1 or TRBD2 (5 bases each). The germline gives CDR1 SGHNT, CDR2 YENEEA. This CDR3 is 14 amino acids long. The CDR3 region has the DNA TGTGCCAGCAGCCTAGAGGGGCAGATGTACGAGCAGTACTTC. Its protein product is CASSLEGQMYEQYF.

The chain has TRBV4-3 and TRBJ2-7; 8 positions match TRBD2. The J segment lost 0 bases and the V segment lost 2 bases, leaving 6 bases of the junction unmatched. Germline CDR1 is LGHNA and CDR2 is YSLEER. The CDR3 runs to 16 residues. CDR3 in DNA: TGCGCCAGCAGCCAAAATAGCGGGGCGAGCTCCTACGAGCAGTACTTC. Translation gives CASSQNSGASSYEQYF.

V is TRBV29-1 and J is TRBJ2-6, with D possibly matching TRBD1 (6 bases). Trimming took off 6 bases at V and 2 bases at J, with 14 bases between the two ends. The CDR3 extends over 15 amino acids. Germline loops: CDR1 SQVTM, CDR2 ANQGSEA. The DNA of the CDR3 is TGCAGCGTGTGGACAGTCACTACTGGGGCCAACGTCCTGACTTTC. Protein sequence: CSVWTVTTGANVLTF.

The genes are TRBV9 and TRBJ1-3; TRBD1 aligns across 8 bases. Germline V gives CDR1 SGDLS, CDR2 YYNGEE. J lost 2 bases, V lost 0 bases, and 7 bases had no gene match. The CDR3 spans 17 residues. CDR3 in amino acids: CASSVDRQGAAGNTIYF. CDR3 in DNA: TGTGCCAGCAGCGTAGATAGGCAGGGGGCCGCTGGAAACACCATATATTTT.

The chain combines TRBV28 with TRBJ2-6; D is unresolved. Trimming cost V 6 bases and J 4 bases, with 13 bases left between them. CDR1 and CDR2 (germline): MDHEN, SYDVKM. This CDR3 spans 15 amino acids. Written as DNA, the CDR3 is TGTGCCAGCAGCTCACAGTCTGCAGGGGCCAACGTCCTGACTTTC. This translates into CASSSQSAGANVLTF.

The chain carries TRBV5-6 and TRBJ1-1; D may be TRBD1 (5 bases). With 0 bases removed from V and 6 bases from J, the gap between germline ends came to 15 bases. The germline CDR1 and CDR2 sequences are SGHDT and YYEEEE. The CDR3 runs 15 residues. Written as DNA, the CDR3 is TGTGCCAGCAGCTTGGGACTTTGGGGGGAACCTGAAGCTTTCTTT. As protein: CASSLGLWGEPEAFF.

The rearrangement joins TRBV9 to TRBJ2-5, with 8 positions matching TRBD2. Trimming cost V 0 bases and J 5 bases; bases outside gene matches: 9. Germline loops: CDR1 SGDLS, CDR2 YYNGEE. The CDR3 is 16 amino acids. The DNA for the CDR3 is TGTGCCAGCAGCGTAGACAACGGGGGGGCCCGTGAGACCCAGTACTTC. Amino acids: CASSVDNGGARETQYF.

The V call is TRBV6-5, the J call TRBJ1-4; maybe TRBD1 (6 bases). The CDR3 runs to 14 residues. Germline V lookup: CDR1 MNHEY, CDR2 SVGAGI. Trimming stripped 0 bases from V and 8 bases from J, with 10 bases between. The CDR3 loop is CASSYSAGAEKLFF. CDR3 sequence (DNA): TGTGCCAGCAGTTACTCGGCAGGGGCGGAAAAACTGTTTTTT.